These 7 T cell receptor beta chains were sequenced from one sample in a study of T-cell reconstitution after alpha-beta-depleted transplantation in children. Unique molecular identifiers were used in preparing the TCRbeta library. TCRdb reprocessed the PCR reads via MiXCR and lists one record per CDR3 protein. The repertoire consists of around 250,000 distinct CDR3 sequences, with about a tenth occurring once and the leading ten covering about a tenth. The source was PBMCs from the stem cell graft donor, collected from the stem cell graft. Receptors were obtained from a human donor who donated a stem cell graft to a child with SCID.

This clonotype has only a few counts. The chain is built from TRBV2 and TRBJ2-7; D is perhaps TRBD1 (7 bases). The CDR3 runs to 11 residues. Trimming left V 10 bases short and J 7 bases short, with 14 bases between. Germline assignment: CDR1 SNHLY and CDR2 FYNNEI. The DNA of the CDR3 is TGTGCCACCCGACAGGGAGGAGAGCAGTACTTC. It yields the protein CATRQGGEQYF. Looking up the rest from reference TRBV2 and TRBJ2-7 gives the full variable domain: EPEVTQTPSHQVTQMGQEVILRCVPISNHLYFYWYRQILGQKVEFLVSFYNNEISEKSEIFDDQFSVERPDGSNFTLKIRSTKLEDSAMYFCATRQGGEQYFGPGTRLTVT.

In the case of this clonotype: The junction and the germline gene differ at one end; a read error may be behind it. The CDR3 coding sequence is TGCGCCAGCAGTGAGTTCCCCGGGACAGGGTGGATGGACTTC. Translation gives CASSEFPGTGWMDF. The chain is built from TRBV10-1 and TRBJ2-7; 9 bases agree with TRBD1. The CDR3 totals 14 residues. In germline, CDR1 is WNHNN, CDR2 SYGVQD (reference sequence).

This clonotype occurred a few times. The rearrangement uses TRBV20-1 and TRBJ1-5; 8 bases are a match to TRBD1. The CDR3 length is 14 residues. CDR1 and CDR2 from the germline V gene are DFQATT and SNEGSKA (reference sequence). The V segment lost 0 bases and the J segment 4 bases; nucleotides outside the gene matches: 2. The CDR3 bases are TGCAGTGCTAGAGAGGGACAGGTTAATCAGCCCCAGCATTTT. It yields the protein CSAREGQVNQPQHF.

This clonotype was detected many times. The chain recombines TRBV5-6 with TRBJ1-1; D gene ambiguous. This CDR3 comprises 15 residues. Germline CDR1 is SGHDT and CDR2 is YYEEEE. The V and J ends lost 3 bases and 0 bases respectively, with 12 bases between them. CDR3 residues: CASSSVSLMNTEAFF. CDR3 DNA sequence: TGTGCCAGCAGCTCAGTGAGCCTGATGAACACTGAAGCTTTCTTT.

For this clonotype: Since a much larger clone is just one base distant, this may be a read error. The chain links TRBV12-3 or TRBV12-4 to TRBJ1-5; D is possibly TRBD1 (6 bases). The CDR3 is 13 residues long. The CDR3 sequence: CASTPGGNQPKHF. CDR3 DNA sequence: TGTGCCAGCACCCCGGGGGGCAATCAGCCCAAGCATTTT.

Many counts were recorded for this clonotype. The rearrangement links TRBV9 to TRBJ2-1, with 8 bases that match TRBD1. The J segment lost 6 bases and the V segment lost 3 bases, leaving 8 bases of the junction unmatched. Germline values: CDR1 SGDLS, CDR2 YYNGEE. The CDR3 totals 15 residues. This chain's CDR3 is CASSGERGQGNEQFF. In DNA form, the CDR3 reads TGTGCCAGCAGCGGCGAACGAGGACAGGGCAATGAGCAGTTCTTC.

The chain has TRBV29-1 and TRBJ1-2; no firm D call. CDR1 and CDR2 from the germline V gene are SQVTM and ANQGSEA. Trimming removed 0 bases from V and 4 bases from J, with 9 bases in between. The CDR3 extends over 13 amino acids. The CDR3 loop reads CSVEDRVSYGYTF. The CDR3 DNA follows: TGCAGCGTTGAAGATCGAGTTAGCTATGGCTACACCTTC.